The 25 T cell receptor beta chains given below trace back to one sample, sequenced in a study of shared clonotypes between healthy human individuals (dated by TCRdb to 2020 to 2022). CD8 naive samples were CD45RO-negative cells positively selected for CCR7, giving a CD45RA+CCR7+ population that excluded TemRA cells. Library generation was performed with the immunoSEQ multiplex PCR assay. The source is immuneACCESS, and TCRdb retained only in-frame sequences with V and J called. Part of the clones is not carried over; for the studies checked, unresolved V genes explain less than half of this, and the remainder is unexplained. The sample profile shows about 2.1 million clones; about 93% of them were found once. The leading ten clones occupy around 1.7% of the sample. The material sequenced was naive CD8+ T cells from PBMCs. Sample cell subset or site, as interpreted from the label and publication: CD45RA+CCR7+. Every receptor here comes from a man younger than 35 in good health. Some clones in this sample may be carry-over from other donors' samples.

V and J are TRBV6-1 and TRBJ1-4, with no clear D. The CDR3 totals 14 residues. V gave up 2 bases and J gave up 8 bases, with 12 bases separating them. The germline V gene encodes CDR1 MNHNS and CDR2 SASEGT. The CDR3 loop reads CASSERGYWEKLFF. CDR3 in DNA: TGTGCCAGCAGTGAACGAGGGTACTGGGAAAAACTGTTTTTT.

The sample holds one count of this clone. This chain connects TRBV29-1 to TRBJ2-4; possibly TRBD2 for D (6 bases). Germline V lookup: CDR1 SQVTM, CDR2 ANQGSEA. The V end lost 6 bases, the J end lost 3 bases, and 15 bases lay between the germline ends. The CDR3 spans 14 residues. CDR3 DNA: TGCAGCGTCCGCCTAGGAGGGAACAAAAACATTCAGTACTTC. As protein: CSVRLGGNKNIQYF.

The chain joins TRBV6-5 to TRBJ1-1; D uncertain. The CDR3 totals 14 residues. Trimming removed 7 bases at V and 1 base at J, with 13 bases between. Per the germline V gene, CDR1 is MNHEY and CDR2 is SVGAGI. CDR3 amino acids: CASNDDGSNTEAFF. The CDR3 bases are TGTGCCAGCAACGACGACGGATCGAACACTGAAGCTTTCTTT.

The chain has TRBV6-1 and TRBJ1-1; maybe TRBD1 (6 bases). With 5 bases removed from V and 1 base from J, the gap between germline ends came to 11 bases. The germline V gene has CDR1 MNHNS and CDR2 SASEGT. The CDR3 loop spans 14 amino acids. The DNA of the CDR3 is TGTGCCAGCAGTAGGACAGTTACGAACACTGAAGCTTTCTTT. Translating gives CASSRTVTNTEAFF.

This clone was found once. This rearrangement joins TRBV9 to TRBJ2-3, with D unresolved. V dropped 4 bases and J dropped 5 bases, with 14 bases sitting between them. The CDR3 has 14 amino acids. The germline V gene has CDR1 SGDLS and CDR2 YYNGEE. The CDR3 region is CASSSQVGLDTQYF. Here the CDR3 DNA reads TGTGCCAGCAGCTCTCAGGTAGGGCTAGATACGCAGTATTTT.

V gene TRBV4-1 combines with J gene TRBJ1-2; D is uncertain. The germline gives CDR1 MGHRA, CDR2 YSYEKL. This CDR3 is built from 15 residues. V lost 5 bases to trimming and J lost 4 bases, with 17 bases between them. CDR3 bases: TGCGCCAGCAGCGTGTGCAACCGAAAGACCTATGGCTACACCTTC. It translates to CASSVCNRKTYGYTF.

The V and J genes are TRBV21-1 and TRBJ1-1. TRBV21-1 is a recognized pseudogene. The CDR3 loop spans 13 amino acids. The CDR3 nucleotides are TGTGCCAGCAGAGTAGGAGTGGAAACTGAAGCTTTCTTT. Encoded protein: CASRVGVETEAFF.

The gene calls are TRBV14 and TRBJ2-2; 7 bases map to TRBD2. In germline, CDR1 is SGHDN, CDR2 FVKESK. The CDR3 contains 16 residues. Unmatched junction bases numbered 6, after V lost 1 base and J lost 4 bases. CDR3 in DNA: TGTGCCAGCAGCCAAGTAAGACTAGCTGGCACCGGGGAGCTGTTTTTT. This translates into CASSQVRLAGTGELFF.

The chain carries TRBV11-2 and TRBJ2-5; D is undetermined. V gave up 5 bases and J gave up 1 base, with 14 bases separating them. CDR1 is SGHAT and CDR2 is FQNNGV in the germline V gene. The CDR3 is made up of 15 amino acids. CDR3 sequence: CASSPIFRAQETQYF. CDR3 DNA: TGTGCCAGCAGCCCGATCTTTAGGGCCCAAGAGACCCAGTACTTC.

The V gene is TRBV19, the J gene TRBJ2-7; D is perhaps TRBD1 or TRBD2 (5 bases each). Trimming pared 4 bases from V and 2 bases from J, leaving 21 bases between. Germline lookup yields CDR1 LNHDA and CDR2 SQIVND (reference sequence). The CDR3 covers 17 residues. Here the CDR3 DNA reads TGTGCCAGTAGTACTGGGACGGACCCTCCCTGGCCCTACGAGCAGTACTTC. Amino acid sequence: CASSTGTDPPWPYEQYF.

V usage is TRBV27 and J usage is TRBJ2-6; possible D gene TRBD1, 6 bases. Germline V gene sequence: CDR1 MNHEY, CDR2 SMNVEV (reference sequence). With 8 bases removed from V and 0 bases from J, the gap between germline ends came to 14 bases. This CDR3 has 16 amino acids. The CDR3 here is CASAITGTSGANVLTF. In nucleotides, the CDR3 is TGTGCCAGCGCCATTACAGGGACCTCTGGGGCCAACGTCCTGACTTTC. The complete variable domain, with remaining parts taken from reference TRBV27 and TRBJ2-6, reads EAQVTQNPRYLITVTGKKLTVTCSQNMNHEYMSWYRQDPGLGLRQIYYSMNVEVTDKGDVPEGYKVSRKEKRNFPLILESPSPNQTSLYFCASAITGTSGANVLTFGAGSRLTVL.

The rearrangement joins TRBV13 to TRBJ2-7; D possibly corresponds to TRBD2 (5 bases). V was cut by 5 bases and J by 0 bases, with 8 bases left in between. Germline CDR1 is PRHDT and CDR2 is FYEKMQ (reference sequence). The CDR3 runs to 13 residues. Here the CDR3 reads CASSGETSYEQYF. The CDR3 region has the DNA TGTGCCAGCAGCGGGGAGACCTCCTACGAGCAGTACTTC.

This clone has a single count. The chain is built from TRBV19 and TRBJ1-5; the match to TRBD1 covers 9 bases. The germline gives CDR1 LNHDA, CDR2 SQIVND (reference sequence). The CDR3 spans 15 residues. Trimming removed 5 bases from V and 6 bases from J; junction bases left unmatched: 8. The chain's CDR3 is CASSERQGGTQPQHF. The DNA for the CDR3 is TGTGCCAGTAGTGAGAGACAGGGGGGGACTCAGCCCCAGCATTTT.

The gene calls are TRBV28 and TRBJ2-7; D assignment may be TRBD1 or TRBD2 (5 bases each). Germline loops: CDR1 MDHEN, CDR2 SYDVKM. The CDR3 consists of 13 residues. The ends were cut back, 8 bases at V and 2 bases at J, with 13 bases in the middle. CDR3 nucleotides: TGTGCCAGCTACCGGGACGGAACCTACGAGCAGTACTTC. It encodes CASYRDGTYEQYF.

This clone turned up a few times. The V call is TRBV29-1, the J call TRBJ1-1; 9 bases line up with TRBD1. CDR3 size: 12 residues. The V and J ends lost 6 bases and 8 bases, in that order; junction bases with no gene match: 7. CDR1 is SQVTM, CDR2 ANQGSEA, per germline. The CDR3 protein is CSVRGQGGEAFF. CDR3 bases: TGCAGCGTGAGGGGACAGGGCGGAGAAGCTTTCTTT. The whole variable domain, remainder taken from reference TRBV29-1 and TRBJ1-1, is SAVISQKPSRDICQRGTSLTIQCQVDSQVTMMFWYRQQPGQSLTLIATANQGSEATYESGFVIDKFPISRPNLTFSTLTVSNMSPEDSSIYLCSVRGQGGEAFFGQGTRLTVV.

The V and J genes are TRBV19 and TRBJ1-1; 9 bases match TRBD1. In germline, CDR1 is LNHDA, CDR2 SQIVND (reference sequence). The CDR3 loop spans 14 amino acids. With 7 bases clipped from V and 1 base from J, the junction kept 4 bases outside the gene matches. The chain's CDR3 is CASTSDRGNTEAFF. The CDR3 DNA reads as TGTGCCAGTACCTCGGACAGGGGGAACACTGAAGCTTTCTTT.

The chain employs TRBV28 and TRBJ2-5; D is unclear. The CDR3 has 14 residues. CDR1 and CDR2 (germline): MDHEN, SYDVKM. V was cut by 3 bases and J by 2 bases, with 10 bases left in between. The CDR3 region is CASSFLSEQETQYF. The DNA of the CDR3 is TGTGCCAGCAGTTTTTTGTCGGAACAAGAGACCCAGTACTTC.

A word on this clone: Other nucleotide sequences in the sample specify the same CDR3. The V gene is TRBV4-1, the J gene TRBJ2-7; D call uncertain. The CDR3 is 11 amino acids. Germline V gene lookup returns CDR1 MGHRA and CDR2 YSYEKL. The ends were cut back, 0 bases at V and 4 bases at J, with 1 base in the middle. The CDR3 nucleotides read TGCGCCAGCAGCCAAGATTACGAGCAGTACTTC. It yields the protein CASSQDYEQYF.

Note on this clone: Compared with germline, one end of the junction differs, possibly owing to a read error. The chain has TRBV2 and TRBJ2-1; 12 bases fit TRBD2. Per the germline V gene, CDR1 is SNHLY and CDR2 is FYNNEI. The CDR3 contains 15 residues. The DNA of the CDR3 is TGTGCCAGCAGTGAATCCTGGACTAGCGGGAATGCGCAGTTCTTC. Protein: CASSESWTSGNAQFF.

The chain couples TRBV9 to TRBJ2-1, with 7 bases fitting TRBD2. The germline V gene has CDR1 SGDLS and CDR2 YYNGEE. The CDR3 consists of 16 residues. The junction had 5 bases not matched to a gene; V was cut back by 0 bases and J by 2 bases. CDR3 sequence: CASSVEGRETYNEQFF. The DNA of the CDR3 is TGTGCCAGCAGCGTAGAGGGGCGGGAGACCTACAATGAGCAGTTCTTC.

The chain links TRBV9 to TRBJ2-7, with 7 positions matching TRBD1. The CDR3 has 14 amino acids. Germline V gives CDR1 SGDLS, CDR2 YYNGEE. V was pared by 4 bases and J by 3 bases, with 7 bases of the junction left unmatched. The CDR3: CASSITGDLYEQYF. For the CDR3, the DNA is TGTGCCAGCAGCATAACAGGGGACCTCTACGAGCAGTACTTC.

The gene calls are TRBV27 and TRBJ2-7; tentative D call: TRBD1 (6 bases). The V and J ends lost 4 bases and 5 bases respectively, with 18 bases between them. Germline V gene lookup returns CDR1 MNHEY and CDR2 SMNVEV (reference sequence). There are 15 residues in the CDR3. This CDR3 is CASSSLQGRVNEQYF. Here the CDR3 DNA reads TGTGCCAGCAGTTCCCTACAGGGACGTGTTAACGAGCAGTACTTC.

The chain uses TRBV4-1 and TRBJ2-7, with 9 positions matching TRBD1. Germline CDR1 reads MGHRA; CDR2 reads YSYEKL. V lost 3 bases and J lost 0; bases outside the gene matches: 3. This CDR3 contains 15 residues. In nucleotides, the CDR3 is TGCGCCAGCAGCCAGGGGACAGGGCCCTCCTACGAGCAGTACTTC. Its translation: CASSQGTGPSYEQYF.

The rearrangement uses TRBV6-5 and TRBJ2-7; 9 bases are a match to TRBD1. This CDR3 is 15 amino acids long. Germline V gene sequence: CDR1 MNHEY, CDR2 SVGAGI. Trimming took 2 bases from V and 0 from J; bases not matched to a gene: 2. CDR3 amino acids: CASSYRQGGSYEQYF. CDR3 DNA sequence: TGTGCCAGCAGTTACCGACAGGGGGGCTCCTACGAGCAGTACTTC.

The V call is TRBV7-8, the J call TRBJ2-3, with 8 bases that match TRBD2. Germline V CDR1 and CDR2: SGHVS, FQNEAQ. CDR3 length: 18 amino acids. With V trimmed by 4 bases and J by 6 bases, 18 bases remained unmatched. CDR3 sequence reads: CASSSPWTSTPAVDTQYF. The CDR3 nucleotides are TGTGCCAGCAGCTCTCCCTGGACTAGCACCCCCGCTGTGGATACGCAGTATTTT.